This T cell receptor (beta chain) was documented in a study of OX40 agonist ivuxolimab in advanced cancers. Study outcomes and limitations: At 0.1 to 3.0 mg/kg, CD4+ and CD8+ blood T cells expanded clonally by week 6. Relative to CD4+ cells, CD8+ T cells on average had more expanded clones. Low levels of normalized T-cell clonal expansion also appeared in some nonresponders.

Notes on this clone: Antigen specificity is unknown.

Sequencing used immunoSEQ multiplex PCR; TCRdb keeps in-frame clones, though not all of them. The sample lists approximately 79,000 clones, around 87% occurring once. The CDR3 runs 12 residues. CDR1 GTSNPN and CDR2 SVGIG come from the germline V gene (reference sequence). The V segment lost 2 bases and the J segment 9 bases; nucleotides outside the gene matches: 2. This sequence joins TRBV30 and TRBJ2-2, with 8 bases identical to TRBD2. This specimen consisted of CD4+ or CD8+ T cells sorted from blood, obtained in a trial of the OX40 agonist ivuxolimab. The TCR comes from an adult with an advanced solid tumor such as melanoma, head and neck, liver or kidney cancer. Here the CDR3 DNA reads TGTGCCTGGAGTAAGCGGGAGAGGGAGCTGTTTTTT. Amino acids: CAWSKRERELFF.